A selection of T cell receptor beta chains follows, all from one sample in a study of low-dose radiotherapy and immunotherapy resistance in tumors. TCRdb re-derived calls from the reads in MiXCR, one entry per CDR3 protein. The repertoire includes some 39,000 distinct CDR3 sequences, around a third of them detected once, and roughly 3.7% sits in the top ten. The sequenced sample was PBMCs, obtained before treatment. The receptors here all came from a male donor with gallbladder cancer. Each CDR3 is given with its conserved first and last residue. Each record gives: clone size, D gene, V gene, J gene, CDR3 DNA, CDR3 protein. A D gene is named only where the DNA matches it firmly. Size is stated for part of the rows, as once, few or many counts, or as a class when the clone is expanded.

many	TRBD1	TRBV7-9	TRBJ1-6	TGTGCCAGCAGCCCCGGGACAGGGGGCTACCCCCTCCACTTT	CASSPGTGGYPLHF
-	-	TRBV2	TRBJ2-7	TGTGCCAGCAGGGAATACGAGCAGTACTTC	CASREYEQYF
many	-	TRBV3-1	TRBJ2-1	TGTGCCAGCAGCCAAGGGGGGTGGTTTGAGCAGTTCTTC	CASSQGGWFEQFF
-	TRBD1	TRBV5-1	TRBJ1-6	TGTGCCAGCAGCTGGGGGACAGCCGGCTCCTATAATTCACCCCTCCACTTT	CASSWGTAGSYNSPLHF
many	-	TRBV20-1	TRBJ2-7	TGCAGTGCTAGAGATTCGAAACGACAGTCCACCTACGAGCAGTACTTC	CSARDSKRQSTYEQYF
many	TRBD1	TRBV20-1	TRBJ1-1	TGCAGTGCTCCCCGACAGGGTGCTACCACTGAAGCTTTCTTT	CSAPRQGATTEAFF
-	-	TRBV18	TRBJ2-5	TGTGCCACCGAGGCGGTGGAGGGTCAAGAGACCCAGTACTTC	CATEAVEGQETQYF
many	-	TRBV28	TRBJ1-1	TGTGCCAGCAGCCGGGGGGGAGGCACTGAAGCTTTCTTT	CASSRGGGTEAFF
many	TRBD2	TRBV5-1	TRBJ2-5	TGCGCCAGCAGCAGGGGACTAGCGGGGGGGAACCAAGAGACCCAGTACTTC	CASSRGLAGGNQETQYF
few	-	TRBV7-6	TRBJ1-5	TGTGCCAGCAACGAACAGGGAGATCAGCCCCAGCATTTT	CASNEQGDQPQHF
many	-	TRBV18	TRBJ1-5	TGTGCCAGCTCACTCTACGGGCTCAATCAGCCCCAGCATTTT	CASSLYGLNQPQHF
many	TRBD2	TRBV9	TRBJ2-3	TGTGCCAGCAGCAGCGGGACTAGCGACAGCACAGATACGCAGTATTTT	CASSSGTSDSTDTQYF
few	TRBD2	TRBV7-2	TRBJ2-5	TGTGCCAGCAATGAGCGGGGGGGAGAGACCCAGTACTTC	CASNERGGETQYF
many	-	TRBV7-9	TRBJ1-6	TGTGCCAGCAGCTTCTTACAGCCCGGATTTTCACCCCTCCACTTT	CASSFLQPGFSPLHF
many	-	TRBV11-2	TRBJ2-7	TGTGCCAGCAGCCCTCATACAGGGATTAGTTCCTACGAGCAGTACTTC	CASSPHTGISSYEQYF
-	-	TRBV2	TRBJ1-1	TGTGCCAGCAGCGAAAATACAGGGCCTGAAGCTTTCTTT	CASSENTGPEAFF
few	-	TRBV20-1	TRBJ2-3	TGCAGTGGCCAAGGTCCAAGGGCAGATACGCAGTATTTT	CSGQGPRADTQYF
many	TRBD2	TRBV5-1	TRBJ2-3	TGTGCCAGCAGCTGGGGGACTAGCGGGGAGAGGTCAGATACGCAGTATTTT	CASSWGTSGERSDTQYF
-	TRBD2	TRBV3-1	TRBJ2-7	TGTGCCAGCAGCCTGATGCCTAGCGGGGGGATCGGGGAGCAGTACTTC	CASSLMPSGGIGEQYF
many	TRBD1	TRBV18	TRBJ2-7	TGTGCCAGCTCACCTACAGGGGTGAGCTCCTACGAGCAGTACTTC	CASSPTGVSSYEQYF
-	TRBD1	TRBV28	TRBJ2-1	TGTGCCAGCAGTACTTCACAGGGGGCCCATGAGCAGTTCTTC	CASSTSQGAHEQFF
many	-	TRBV19	TRBJ2-5	TGTGCCAGTAGCAGAGCCCAAGAGACCCAGTACTTC	CASSRAQETQYF
many	-	TRBV7-2	TRBJ1-3	TGTGCCAGCAGCTTAGTAGGGGGTTCGGGGACAACTGGAAACACCATATATTTT	CASSLVGGSGTTGNTIYF
many	-	TRBV6-2/TRBV6-3	TRBJ1-1	TGTGCCAGCAGTGAAATCCGGGCCAATACCCCCGAGAACACTGAAGCTTTCTTT	CASSEIRANTPENTEAFF
many	TRBD1	TRBV12-3/TRBV12-4	TRBJ2-2	TGTGCCAGCAGTTTAGGGACAGGGCTCACCGGGGAGCTGTTTTTT	CASSLGTGLTGELFF
many	TRBD2	TRBV20-1	TRBJ2-7	TGCAGTGCTTTTCTAGGACTAGCGGGCAACTACGAGCAGTACTTC	CSAFLGLAGNYEQYF
medium-sized	-	TRBV6-2/TRBV6-3	TRBJ1-5	TGTGCCAGCAGGGGGCTCAATCAGCCCCAGCATTTT	CASRGLNQPQHF
many	-	TRBV6-2/TRBV6-3	TRBJ2-3	TGTGCCAGCAGTGAACTACCGGGATTGAGCACAGATACGCAGTATTTT	CASSELPGLSTDTQYF
-	-	TRBV5-5	TRBJ2-3	TGTGCCAGCAGCTTGGGCGGCCGACAGATGAACGCGCAGTATTTT	CASSLGGRQMNAQYF
-	TRBD2	TRBV28	TRBJ2-1	TGTGCCAGCAGTTTACCAAAGGTGATAGCGGGAGTCCCCTACAATGAGCAGTTCTTC	CASSLPKVIAGVPYNEQFF
-	-	TRBV6-1	TRBJ1-2	TGTGCCAGCAAAACAGAATACGAGTTCTATGGCTACACCTTC	CASKTEYEFYGYTF
many	-	TRBV5-4	TRBJ1-1	TGTGCCAGCAGCTTGGGGGGGAGAACTGAAGCTTTCTTT	CASSLGGRTEAFF
-	TRBD1	TRBV14	TRBJ2-2	TGTGCCAGTAGACAGGGTGTCGGCACCGGGGAGCTGTTTTTT	CASRQGVGTGELFF
many	-	TRBV2	TRBJ1-2	TGTGCCAGCAGTGGCAGCTCCTATGGCTACACCTTC	CASSGSSYGYTF